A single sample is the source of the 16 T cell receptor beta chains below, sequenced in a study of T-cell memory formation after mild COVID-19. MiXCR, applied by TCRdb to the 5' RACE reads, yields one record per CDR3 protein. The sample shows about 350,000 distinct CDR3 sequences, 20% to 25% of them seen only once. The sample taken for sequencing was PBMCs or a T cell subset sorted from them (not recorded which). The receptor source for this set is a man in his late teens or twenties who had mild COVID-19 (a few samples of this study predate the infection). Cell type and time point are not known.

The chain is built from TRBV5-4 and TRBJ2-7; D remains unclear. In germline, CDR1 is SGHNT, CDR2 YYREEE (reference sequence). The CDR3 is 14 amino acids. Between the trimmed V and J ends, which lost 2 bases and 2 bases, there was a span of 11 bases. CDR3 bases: TGTGCCAGCAGCTTCAGCCCCGCGGCCTACGAGCAGTACGTC. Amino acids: CASSFSPAAYEQYV.

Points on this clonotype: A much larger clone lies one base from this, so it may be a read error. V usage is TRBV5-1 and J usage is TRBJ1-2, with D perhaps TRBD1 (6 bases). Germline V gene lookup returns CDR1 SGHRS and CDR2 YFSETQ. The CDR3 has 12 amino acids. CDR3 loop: CTSSSGAYGYTF. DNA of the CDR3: TGCACCAGCAGCTCGGGGGCGTATGGCTACACCTTC.

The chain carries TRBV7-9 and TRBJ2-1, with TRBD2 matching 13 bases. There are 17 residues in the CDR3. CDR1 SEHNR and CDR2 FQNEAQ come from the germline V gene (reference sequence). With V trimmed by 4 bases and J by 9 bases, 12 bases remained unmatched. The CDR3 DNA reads TGTGCCAGCAGCTCGTATGTACTAGCGGGGGGGAATGCTGAGCAGTTCTTC. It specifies CASSSYVLAGGNAEQFF.

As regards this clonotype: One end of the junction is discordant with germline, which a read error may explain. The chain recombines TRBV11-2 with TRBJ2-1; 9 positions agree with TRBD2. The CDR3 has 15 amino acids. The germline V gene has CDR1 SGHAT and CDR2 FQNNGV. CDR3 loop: CASRLAGARFFEQFF. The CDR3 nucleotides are TGTGCCAGCAGATTAGCGGGGGCCCGGTTTTTTGAGCAGTTCTTC.

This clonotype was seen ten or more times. CDR3 amino acids: CASSLNTGELFF. The CDR3 nucleotides read TGTGCCAGCAGCTTAAACACCGGGGAGCTGTTTTTT. The chain is built from TRBV11-2 and TRBJ2-2; D gene uncertain. The CDR3 covers 12 residues. Germline assignment: CDR1 SGHAT and CDR2 FQNNGV. V lost 2 bases to trimming and J lost 2 bases, with 0 bases between them.

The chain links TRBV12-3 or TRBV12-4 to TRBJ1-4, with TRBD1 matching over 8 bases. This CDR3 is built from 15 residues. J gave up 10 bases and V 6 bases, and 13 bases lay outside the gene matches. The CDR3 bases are TGTGCCAGCAGGGGGGACAGGTCGGCGGGTGGAAAACTGTTTTTT. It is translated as CASRGDRSAGGKLFF.

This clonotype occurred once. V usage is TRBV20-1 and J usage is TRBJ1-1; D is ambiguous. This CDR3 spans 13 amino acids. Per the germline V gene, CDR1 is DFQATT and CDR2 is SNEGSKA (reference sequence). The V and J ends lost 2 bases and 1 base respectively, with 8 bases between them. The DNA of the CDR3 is TGCAGTGCTAGAAAGGTTGAGAACACTGAAGCTTTCTTT. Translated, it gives CSARKVENTEAFF.

The CDR3 loop is CASSPDRGRYSPLHF. DNA of the CDR3: TGTGCCAGCAGCCCGGACAGGGGCCGATATTCACCCCTCCACTTT. The chain links TRBV7-8 to TRBJ1-6, with 9 bases matching TRBD1. The germline V gene encodes CDR1 SGHVS and CDR2 FQNEAQ. V shed 5 bases and J 8 bases; nucleotides not matched to a gene: 7. The CDR3 loop spans 15 amino acids.

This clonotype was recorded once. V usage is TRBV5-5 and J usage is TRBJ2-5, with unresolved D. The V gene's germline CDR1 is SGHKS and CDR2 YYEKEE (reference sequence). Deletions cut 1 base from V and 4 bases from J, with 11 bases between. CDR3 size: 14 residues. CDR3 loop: CASSLYEVRETQYF. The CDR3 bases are TGTGCCAGCAGCTTGTACGAGGTTCGAGAGACCCAGTACTTC.

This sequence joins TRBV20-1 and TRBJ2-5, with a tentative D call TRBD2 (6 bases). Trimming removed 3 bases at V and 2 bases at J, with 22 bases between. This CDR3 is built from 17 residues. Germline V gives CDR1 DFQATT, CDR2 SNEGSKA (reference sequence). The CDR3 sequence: CSARLQGLYEDQETQYF. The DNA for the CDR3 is TGCAGTGCTAGGCTCCAGGGACTTTACGAAGATCAAGAGACCCAGTACTTC.

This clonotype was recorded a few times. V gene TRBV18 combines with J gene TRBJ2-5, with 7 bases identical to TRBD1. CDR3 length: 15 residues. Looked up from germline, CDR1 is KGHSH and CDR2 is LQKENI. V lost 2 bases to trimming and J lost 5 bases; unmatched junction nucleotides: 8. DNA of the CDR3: TGTGCCAGCTCACCAAATTCGGACAGGAGGGAGACCCAGTACTTC. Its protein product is CASSPNSDRRETQYF.

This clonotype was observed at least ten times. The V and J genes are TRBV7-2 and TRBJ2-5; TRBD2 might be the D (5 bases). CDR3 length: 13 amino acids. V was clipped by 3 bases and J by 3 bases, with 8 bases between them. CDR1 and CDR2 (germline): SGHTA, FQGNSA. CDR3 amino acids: CASSFTREETQYF. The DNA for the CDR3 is TGTGCCAGCAGCTTCACGAGGGAAGAGACCCAGTACTTC.

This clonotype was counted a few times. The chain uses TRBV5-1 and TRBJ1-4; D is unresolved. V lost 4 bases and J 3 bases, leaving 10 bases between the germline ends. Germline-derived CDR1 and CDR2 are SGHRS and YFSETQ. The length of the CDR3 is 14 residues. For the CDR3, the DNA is TGCGCCAGCAGCCCAACAATGTCTAATGAAAAACTGTTTTTT. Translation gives CASSPTMSNEKLFF.

As DNA, the CDR3 is TGTGCCAGCAGCCCCTGGGGGGGCAAGGCCCTCCACTTT. Protein: CASSPWGGKALHF. The chain recombines TRBV6-5 with TRBJ1-6, with D perhaps TRBD1 (6 bases). Germline assignment: CDR1 MNHEY and CDR2 SVGAGI. Deletions cut 6 bases from V and 14 bases from J, with 17 bases between. This CDR3 is 13 amino acids long.

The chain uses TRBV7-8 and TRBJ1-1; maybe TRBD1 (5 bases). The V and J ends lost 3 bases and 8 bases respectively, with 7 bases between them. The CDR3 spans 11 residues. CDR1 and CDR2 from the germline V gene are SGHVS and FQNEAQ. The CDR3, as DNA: TGTGCCAGCAGCTTTCGGGACGAAGCTTTCTTT. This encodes CASSFRDEAFF.

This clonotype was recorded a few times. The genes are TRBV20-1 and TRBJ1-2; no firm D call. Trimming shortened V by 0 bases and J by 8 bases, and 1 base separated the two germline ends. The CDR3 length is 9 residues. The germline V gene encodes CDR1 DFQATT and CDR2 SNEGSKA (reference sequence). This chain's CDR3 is CSAREGYTF. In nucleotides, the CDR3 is TGCAGTGCTAGAGAAGGCTACACCTTC.